These 23 T cell receptor beta chains were sequenced from one sample in a study of lymphopenia after photon versus proton radiotherapy. Profiled with immunoSEQ multiplex PCR; TCRdb holds only in-frame clones, not every one. The data show around 25,000 clones, about 85% seen once. Source: peripheral blood, taken from a patient treated with photon-based radiotherapy. The receptors here all came from a man aged 55-75 years with pancreatic cancer.

This sequence joins TRBV27 and TRBJ1-3, with D possibly TRBD1 on 5 matching bases. The germline V gene has CDR1 MNHEY and CDR2 SMNVEV (reference sequence). The CDR3 consists of 15 residues. The V end lost 6 bases, the J end lost 5 bases, and 17 bases lay between the germline ends. This chain's CDR3 is CASSRVGGSRNTIYF. CDR3 in DNA: TGTGCCAGCAGCCGGGTGGGGGGTTCACGAAACACCATATATTTT.

The rearrangement joins TRBV6-6 to TRBJ2-3; possible D gene TRBD2, 5 bases. Germline CDR1 and CDR2: MNHNY and SVGAGI (reference sequence). Trimming removed 2 bases at V and 8 bases at J, with 8 bases between. The CDR3 has 12 residues. The CDR3 nucleotides are TGTGCCAGCAGTTACGAGGGATCTACGCAGTATTTT. Its protein is CASSYEGSTQYF.

The chain links TRBV4-3 to TRBJ2-1; either TRBD1 or TRBD2 may supply D (5 bases each). CDR1 is LGHNA, CDR2 YSLEER, per germline. V dropped 0 bases and J dropped 0 bases, with 12 bases sitting between them. The CDR3 extends over 17 amino acids. The CDR3 bases are TGCGCCAGCAGCCAAGACGGGACCGTCAGCTCCTACAATGAGCAGTTCTTC. The encoded protein is CASSQDGTVSSYNEQFF.

CDR3 DNA: TGTGCCAGCAGCCGAGACTCAACTAGCGGGGGAATAAATACGCAGTATTTT. Its translation is CASSRDSTSGGINTQYF. This rearrangement joins TRBV11-3 to TRBJ2-3; 11 positions match TRBD2. CDR1 SGHNT and CDR2 YENEEA come from the germline V gene. The CDR3 is made up of 17 amino acids. After removal of 5 bases from V and 7 bases from J, the junction contained 14 bases not matched to a gene.

The chain combines TRBV29-1 with TRBJ2-1, with 11 bases that match TRBD2. The CDR3 has 15 residues. V shed 6 bases, J shed 7 bases, and the junction held 11 bases outside the gene matches. In germline, CDR1 is SQVTM, CDR2 ANQGSEA. The CDR3 reads CSVKIYSGGANEQFF. CDR3 DNA sequence: TGCAGCGTCAAAATTTATAGCGGGGGGGCAAATGAGCAGTTCTTC.

The rearrangement uses TRBV11-2 and TRBJ1-1; D uncertain. Deletions cut 0 bases from V and 0 bases from J, with 8 bases between. The CDR3 spans 15 residues. The germline V gene has CDR1 SGHAT and CDR2 FQNNGV. CDR3 bases: TGTGCCAGCAGCTTAGAGCACAACATGAACACTGAAGCTTTCTTT. Its translation: CASSLEHNMNTEAFF.

The rearrangement uses TRBV5-5 and TRBJ1-4, with TRBD1 identical over 10 bases. The CDR3 consists of 15 residues. Germline V gene data show CDR1 as SGHKS and CDR2 as YYEKEE (reference sequence). The trim removed 4 bases at V and 10 bases at J, leaving 10 bases unmatched. CDR3 DNA: TGTGCCAGCAGCACGAGGACAGGGGGAGGTGGAAAACTGTTTTTT. It translates to CASSTRTGGGGKLFF.

The chain is built from TRBV5-1 and TRBJ1-2; D remains ambiguous. The germline V gene encodes CDR1 SGHRS and CDR2 YFSETQ. V was clipped by 0 bases and J by 1 base, with 4 bases between them. This CDR3 spans 13 amino acids. CDR3 sequence reads: CASSLENNYGYTF. Here the CDR3 DNA reads TGCGCCAGCAGCTTGGAAAATAACTATGGCTACACCTTC.

V gene TRBV6-5 combines with J gene TRBJ2-7, with D unclear. The V gene lost 6 bases and the J gene lost 6 bases, with 21 bases spanning the gap. This CDR3 contains 15 residues. Germline-derived CDR1 and CDR2 are MNHEY and SVGAGI. CDR3 bases: TGTGCCAGCAGCACCCTGGGCAGGAGTGGGTTCGAGCAGTACTTC. Protein: CASSTLGRSGFEQYF.

The chain recombines TRBV20-1 with TRBJ1-3; the match to TRBD1 covers 8 bases. V lost 6 bases and J lost 8; bases outside the gene matches: 0. The CDR3 totals 10 residues. Germline V gene sequence: CDR1 DFQATT, CDR2 SNEGSKA (reference sequence). Here the CDR3 DNA reads TGCAGTGCCAGGGGGCACACCATATATTTT. Translating gives CSARGHTIYF.

Comments on this clone: The junction shows a germline mismatch at one end, possibly a read error. V usage is TRBV7-7 and J usage is TRBJ2-7; 7 bases are shared with TRBD1. The V gene's germline CDR1 is SSHAT and CDR2 FNYEAQ (reference sequence). This CDR3 is built from 13 residues. For the CDR3, the DNA is TGTGCTAGCAGCCCGACAGGGACCTACGAGCAGTACTTC. Translated: CASSPTGTYEQYF.

The chain uses TRBV9 and TRBJ2-4; no clear D gene. The germline V gene encodes CDR1 SGDLS and CDR2 YYNGEE. Trimming took off 0 bases at V and 2 bases at J, with 9 bases between the two ends. The CDR3 contains 15 residues. This CDR3 reads CASSVGGVPKNIQYF. CDR3 nucleotides: TGTGCCAGCAGCGTAGGAGGAGTACCCAAAAACATTCAGTACTTC.

This clone was found once. This chain uses TRBV4-2 with TRBJ2-3, with TRBD2 matching over 13 bases. Germline V gene lookup returns CDR1 LGHNA and CDR2 YNFKEQ. Trimming removed 1 base from V and 4 bases from J; junction bases left unmatched: 2. The CDR3 runs to 16 residues. CDR3 residues: CASSQALAGGPDTQYF. The CDR3 DNA reads TGTGCCAGCAGCCAAGCACTAGCGGGGGGGCCAGATACGCAGTATTTT.

The chain has TRBV5-4 and TRBJ2-7; TRBD2 matches at 7 bases. The germline gives CDR1 SGHNT, CDR2 YYREEE (reference sequence). Losses at the gene ends were 0 bases for V and 2 bases for J; bases not matched to a gene: 5. CDR3 size: 15 residues. The CDR3 DNA sequence: TGTGCCAGCAGCTTGGCCGGAGCGGGGACCTACGAGCAGTACTTC. Its translation is CASSLAGAGTYEQYF.

The chain employs TRBV7-9 and TRBJ1-5; D unclear. In germline, CDR1 is SEHNR, CDR2 FQNEAQ (reference sequence). The V end was cut by 5 bases, the J end by 5 bases, with 7 bases between. CDR3 length: 12 amino acids. CDR3 amino acids: CASSGTDQPQHF. In DNA form, the CDR3 reads TGTGCCAGCAGCGGTACAGATCAGCCCCAGCATTTT.

V and J are TRBV30 and TRBJ2-7; TRBD1 or TRBD2 may be the D gene (5 bases each). Trimming took off 8 bases at V and 6 bases at J, with 17 bases between the two ends. Germline values: CDR1 GTSNPN, CDR2 SVGIG (reference sequence). The CDR3 length is 12 residues. The CDR3 nucleotides read TGTGCCAGTCCGGGACCCGTAGGCGAGCAGTACTTC. It encodes CASPGPVGEQYF.

The V and J genes are TRBV5-1 and TRBJ1-2, with D perhaps matching TRBD1 (5 bases). The germline V and J ends were trimmed by 4 bases and 4 bases, with 11 bases remaining between them. The CDR3 extends over 13 amino acids. The germline gives CDR1 SGHRS, CDR2 YFSETQ. The CDR3 here is CASSGPGIYGYTF. The CDR3 DNA follows: TGCGCCAGCAGCGGGCCAGGGATCTATGGCTACACCTTC.

The sample holds one count of this clone. V and J are TRBV5-8 and TRBJ1-1, with D uncertain. V lost 3 bases and J 0 bases, leaving 12 bases between the germline ends. From germline, CDR1 is SGHTS and CDR2 YDEGEE. This CDR3 is 15 amino acids long. DNA of the CDR3: TGTGCCAGCAGCTGGGAGGCGGGAATGAACACTGAAGCTTTCTTT. Translation: CASSWEAGMNTEAFF.

The chain carries TRBV19 and TRBJ2-6, with 7 bases fitting TRBD1. Looked up from germline, CDR1 is LNHDA and CDR2 is SQIVND (reference sequence). The CDR3 is 17 residues long. J gave up 0 bases and V 7 bases, and 9 bases lay outside the gene matches. CDR3 loop: CASTGTDYNSGANVLTF. The CDR3 nucleotides read TGTGCCAGTACCGGGACAGATTATAACTCTGGGGCCAACGTCCTGACTTTC.

This clone showed up just once. The chain joins TRBV30 to TRBJ2-7; D unresolved. Germline V gene data show CDR1 as GTSNPN and CDR2 as SVGIG (reference sequence). Trimming took off 4 bases at V and 1 base at J, with 5 bases between the two ends. CDR3 size: 11 residues. This CDR3 reads CAWTVSYEQYF. The CDR3 DNA follows: TGTGCCTGGACAGTTTCCTACGAGCAGTACTTC.

About this clone itself: One end of the junction does not line up with germline, which may come from a read error. The same CDR3 can be traced to other DNA sequences in this sample. The V call is TRBV20-1, the J call TRBJ1-1, with D uncertain. The length of the CDR3 is 9 residues. The germline CDR1 and CDR2 sequences are DFQATT and SNEGSKA (reference sequence). The CDR3 here is CSANSEAFF. CDR3 nucleotides: TGCAGTGCTAACAGTGAAGCTTTCTTT.

The sample holds a few counts of this clone. This chain joins TRBV6-5 and TRBJ1-1; 9 nucleotides align to TRBD1. CDR1 is MNHEY and CDR2 is SVGAGI in the germline V gene. J was trimmed by 1 base and V by 5 bases; bases with no gene match: 2. The CDR3 consists of 14 residues. CDR3 DNA: TGTGCCAGCAGTACAGGGGGCGCGAACACTGAAGCTTTCTTT. Translation: CASSTGGANTEAFF.

This chain connects TRBV4-1 to TRBJ1-2, with 7 positions matching TRBD1. Looked up from germline, CDR1 is MGHRA and CDR2 is YSYEKL. The V segment lost 0 bases and the J segment 3 bases; nucleotides outside the gene matches: 10. The CDR3 contains 17 residues. The chain's CDR3 is CASSQDEATGIYYGYTF. In DNA, the CDR3 is TGCGCCAGCAGCCAAGATGAAGCGACAGGGATATACTATGGCTACACCTTC.